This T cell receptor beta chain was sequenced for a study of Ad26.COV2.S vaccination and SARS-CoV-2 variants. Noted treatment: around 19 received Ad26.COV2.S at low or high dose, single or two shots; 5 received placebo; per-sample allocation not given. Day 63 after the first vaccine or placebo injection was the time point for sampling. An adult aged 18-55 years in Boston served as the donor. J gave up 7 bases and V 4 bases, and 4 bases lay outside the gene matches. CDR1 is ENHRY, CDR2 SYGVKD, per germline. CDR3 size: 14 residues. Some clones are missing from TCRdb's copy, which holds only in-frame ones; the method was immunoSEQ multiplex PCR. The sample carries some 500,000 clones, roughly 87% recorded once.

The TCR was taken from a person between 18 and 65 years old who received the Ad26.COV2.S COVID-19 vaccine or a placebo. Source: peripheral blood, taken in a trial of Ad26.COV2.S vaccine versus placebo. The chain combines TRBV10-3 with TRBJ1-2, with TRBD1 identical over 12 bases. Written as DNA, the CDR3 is TGTGCCATCAGTGGGGGACAGGGGGCTCGTGGCTACACCTTC. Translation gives CAISGGQGARGYTF.